Each of the 9 T cell receptor beta chains below was sequenced from the same sample in a study of T cell responses to AZD1222 COVID-19 vaccine. Data came from immunoSEQ multiplex PCR; TCRdb stores just in-frame clones and leaves some out. This table has about 120,000 clones, 87% appearing once. Sequenced material: peripheral blood, taken on day 0 of AZD1222 vaccination. Receptors were obtained from an adult in good health.

The chain has TRBV24-1 and TRBJ1-1, with 8 bases aligning to TRBD1. The CDR3 sequence is 14 residues long. CDR1 KGHDR and CDR2 SFDVKD come from the germline V gene. The V segment lost 3 bases and the J segment 5 bases; nucleotides outside the gene matches: 4. CDR3 in amino acids: CATSDPNRGTEAFF. CDR3 in DNA: TGTGCCACCAGTGATCCGAACAGGGGGACTGAAGCTTTCTTT.

This chain joins TRBV3-1 (or the pseudogene TRBV3-2) and TRBJ1-2; tentatively, D is TRBD1 (5 bases). V lost 7 bases, J lost 7 bases, and 10 bases lay in between. The germline V gene has CDR1 LGHDT and CDR2 YNNKEL (reference sequence). CDR3 length equals 11 residues. The CDR3 region has the DNA TGTGCCAGCACTTCAGGGACTGGCTACACCTTC. This translates into CASTSGTGYTF.

The CDR3 DNA sequence: TGCGCCAGCAGCTTGCTGACAGGTATTAACACTGAAGCTTTCTTT. Amino acids: CASSLLTGINTEAFF. The rearrangement links TRBV5-1 to TRBJ1-1; tentatively, D is TRBD1 (6 bases). Trimming left V 1 base short and J 2 bases short, with 12 bases between. The CDR3 has 15 amino acids. The germline CDR1 and CDR2 sequences are SGHRS and YFSETQ. The full variable domain, its missing parts supplied by reference TRBV5-1 and TRBJ1-1, is KAGVTQTPRYLIKTRGQQVTLSCSPISGHRSVSWYQQTPGQGLQFLFEYFSETQRNKGNFPGRFSGRQFSNSRSEMNVSTLELGDSALYLCASSLLTGINTEAFFGQGTRLTVV.

J is TRBJ1-4 and V is TRBV5-4; TRBD1 matches 8 bases. J was trimmed by 7 bases and V by 3 bases; bases with no gene match: 8. CDR3 size: 15 residues. The V gene's germline CDR1 is SGHNT and CDR2 YYREEE (reference sequence). For the CDR3, the DNA is TGTGCCAGCAGCTCCTCAGGGGGCCGGGGTGAAAAACTGTTTTTT. Translating it yields CASSSSGGRGEKLFF.

This chain uses TRBV15 with TRBJ1-2; D perhaps matches TRBD1 (5 bases). The CDR3 totals 16 residues. Germline lookup yields CDR1 LNHNV and CDR2 YYDKDF (reference sequence). Trimming pared 2 bases from V and 6 bases from J, leaving 19 bases between. CDR3 residues: CATSRPPFEGTDGYTF. The DNA for the CDR3 is TGTGCCACCAGCAGACCACCCTTCGAGGGGACGGATGGCTACACCTTC. The full variable domain, completed using reference TRBV15 and TRBJ1-2, is DAMVIQNPRYQVTQFGKPVTLSCSQTLNHNVMYWYQQKSSQAPKLLFHYYDKDFNNEADTPDNFQSRRPNTSFCFLDIRSPGLGDTAMYLCATSRPPFEGTDGYTFGSGTRLTVV.

This clone has just a few counts. This sequence joins TRBV9 and TRBJ2-2; TRBD1 is a possible D gene (5 bases). The CDR3 covers 15 residues. Germline V gene sequence: CDR1 SGDLS, CDR2 YYNGEE. Trimming removed 0 bases from V and 6 bases from J, with 12 bases in between. The CDR3 DNA is TGTGCCAGCAGCGTAGAAGGGGCGTTTGCCGGGGAGCTGTTTTTT. As protein: CASSVEGAFAGELFF.

V usage is TRBV18 and J usage is TRBJ1-1; 7 nucleotides match TRBD1. Germline V gene lookup returns CDR1 KGHSH and CDR2 LQKENI. The CDR3 consists of 13 residues. The J segment lost 7 bases and the V segment lost 2 bases, leaving 4 bases of the junction unmatched. The CDR3 coding sequence is TGTGCCAGCTCACCATCGACAGGGATTGAAGCTTTCTTT. It is translated as CASSPSTGIEAFF.

V is TRBV10-2 and J is TRBJ2-1; D is uncertain. The germline V gene encodes CDR1 WSHSY and CDR2 SAAADI. The CDR3 consists of 12 residues. The germline V and J ends were trimmed by 1 base and 9 bases, with 7 bases remaining between them. The CDR3 DNA reads TGCGCCAGCAGTGAGTACGTTCCTGAGCAGTTCTTC. Its translation: CASSEYVPEQFF.

V and J are TRBV4-3 and TRBJ1-2, with 7 nucleotides matching TRBD1. CDR3 length equals 17 residues. The germline V gene has CDR1 LGHNA and CDR2 YSLEER. The trim removed 1 base at V and 1 base at J, leaving 9 bases unmatched. The DNA of the CDR3 is TGCGCCAGCAGCCAAGGCCGTGCGAGACAGGGTAACTATGGCTACACCTTC. As protein: CASSQGRARQGNYGYTF.